The rows below give T cell receptor beta chains drawn from one sample of a study of T cell responses to AZD1222 COVID-19 vaccine. Sequencing used immunoSEQ multiplex PCR; TCRdb keeps in-frame clones, though not all of them. This repertoire shows approximately 150,000 clones, approximately 88% found once; its top ten account for around 4.4%. Sequencing used peripheral blood, obtained 28 days after the second AZD1222 dose. These receptors came from an adult who received the AZD1222 COVID-19 vaccine. Both conserved end residues are part of each CDR3. The D gene is left open where the match is weak. Not all rows give a size; the values are once, few, many and, for expanded clones, a class.

D | J | V | size | CDR3 | DNA
- | TRBJ1-6 | TRBV6-5 | - | CASGLNSPLHF | TGTGCCAGCGGATTGAATTCACCCCTCCACTTT
- | TRBJ1-1 | TRBV5-1 | once | CASSLVTNAEAFF | TGCGCCAGCAGCTTGGTCACCAACGCTGAAGCTTTCTTT
- | TRBJ1-2 | TRBV3-1/TRBV3-2 | - | CASSQDRGNLGYTF | TGTGCCAGCAGCCAAGATCGAGGAAACCTTGGCTACACCTTC
- | TRBJ1-6 | TRBV18 | - | CASSPETGGNSPLHF | TGTGCCAGCTCACCCGAGACTGGGGGTAATTCACCCCTCCACTTT
- | TRBJ1-2 | TRBV28 | - | CASREGDNGYTF | TGTGCCAGCAGAGAGGGCGACAATGGCTACACCTTC
- | TRBJ1-4 | TRBV7-9 | - | CASSLEEGSTNEKLFF | TGTGCCAGCAGCTTAGAAGAGGGATCTACTAATGAAAAACTGTTTTTT
- | TRBJ1-5 | TRBV15 | - | CATSRDGELNQPQHF | TGTGCCACCAGCAGAGATGGGGAGCTAAATCAGCCCCAGCATTTT
TRBD1 | TRBJ1-2 | TRBV18 | - | CASSPGQGEDGYTF | TGTGCCAGCTCACCAGGACAGGGGGAGGATGGCTACACCTTC
- | TRBJ2-5 | TRBV7-6 | - | CASSPGTVETQYF | TGTGCCAGCAGCCCAGGGACCGTAGAGACCCAGTACTTC
TRBD2 | TRBJ2-1 | TRBV29-1 | - | CSVGWVAGGPGEQFF | TGCAGCGTTGGCTGGGTAGCGGGGGGGCCTGGTGAGCAGTTCTTC
- | TRBJ1-2 | TRBV9 | - | CASSARWDTISNYGYTF | TGTGCCAGCAGCGCTAGATGGGACACAATTTCTAACTATGGCTACACCTTC
TRBD1 | TRBJ1-1 | TRBV6-1 | - | CASNSYPGQRAAFF | TGTGCCAGCAACTCTTATCCGGGACAGAGAGCAGCTTTCTTT
- | TRBJ1-2 | TRBV12-3/TRBV12-4 | - | CASSRRGYTF | TGTGCCAGCAGCCGCCGGGGCTACACCTTC
- | TRBJ2-3 | TRBV7-9 | - | CAISVADTQYF | TGTGCCATCTCGGTTGCAGATACGCAGTATTTT
- | TRBJ2-7 | TRBV11-2 | - | CASSPPGLVYEQYF | TGTGCCAGCAGCCCCCCCGGACTGGTCTACGAGCAGTACTTC
- | TRBJ2-3 | TRBV5-4 | - | CASSPSTDTQYF | TGTGCCAGCAGCCCATCCACAGATACGCAGTATTTT
- | TRBJ1-1 | TRBV2 | - | CASSERGQINTEAFF | TGTGCCAGCAGTGAGCGGGGTCAGATCAACACTGAAGCTTTCTTT
- | TRBJ1-2 | TRBV10-3 | - | CAIRAGAANYGYTF | TGTGCCATCAGGGCAGGGGCGGCTAACTATGGCTACACCTTC
- | TRBJ2-7 | TRBV7-2 | - | CASSLGRGSYEQYF | TGTGCCAGCAGCTTGGGACGCGGATCCTACGAGCAGTACTTC
- | TRBJ1-2 | TRBV5-5 | - | CASSPFLATNYGYTF | TGTGCCAGCAGCCCTTTCTTGGCCACTAACTATGGCTACACCTTC
- | TRBJ2-3 | TRBV5-5 | - | CASSLDREADTQYF | TGTGCCAGCAGCCTCGACAGGGAGGCAGATACGCAGTATTTT
- | TRBJ1-1 | TRBV5-1 | - | CASSQAQAPNTEAFF | TGCGCCAGCAGCCAAGCTCAGGCTCCGAACACTGAAGCTTTCTTT
- | TRBJ1-1 | TRBV6-5 | - | CASSYSIGGGSEAFF | TGTGCCAGCAGTTACTCGATCGGGGGAGGGTCTGAAGCTTTCTTT
- | TRBJ1-1 | TRBV9 | - | CASKGGQASSEAFF | TGTGCCAGCAAAGGGGGGCAGGCGAGTTCTGAAGCTTTCTTT
- | TRBJ2-5 | TRBV24-1 | - | CATSDATEQETQYF | TGTGCCACCAGTGATGCGACAGAGCAAGAGACCCAGTACTTC
- | TRBJ1-6 | TRBV7-3 | - | CASSYTGNSPLHF | TGTGCCAGCAGCTACACGGGGAATTCACCCCTCCACTTT
- | TRBJ1-6 | TRBV19 | once | CASSIRPQQGSPLHF | TGTGCCAGTAGTATACGCCCCCAACAGGGTTCACCCCTCCACTTT
- | TRBJ2-1 | TRBV7-2 | - | CASSLMRAVNNEQFF | TGTGCCAGCAGCTTAATGCGGGCGGTAAACAATGAGCAGTTCTTC
- | TRBJ2-1 | TRBV14 | - | CASSQLTGAEQFF | TGTGCCAGCAGCCAACTGACAGGAGCCGAGCAGTTCTTC
- | TRBJ1-2 | TRBV19 | - | CASKGANYGYTF | TGTGCCAGTAAAGGCGCTAACTATGGCTACACCTTC
- | TRBJ1-1 | TRBV4-3 | - | CASRGFNTEAFF | TGCGCCAGCAGGGGATTTAACACTGAAGCTTTCTTT
- | TRBJ1-1 | TRBV12-3/TRBV12-4 | - | CASSELGAAFF | TGTGCCAGCTCGGAGTTGGGGGCAGCTTTCTTT
- | TRBJ2-3 | TRBV19 | once | CASSIRGPSTDTQYF | TGTGCCAGTAGTATTCGGGGGCCTAGCACAGATACGCAGTATTTT
- | TRBJ2-3 | TRBV18 | - | CASSPLILGEHTDTQYF | TGTGCCAGCTCACCACTTATTTTGGGGGAGCACACAGATACGCAGTATTTT
TRBD1 | TRBJ1-5 | TRBV7-2 | - | CASSLRGGPSPNQPQHF | TGTGCCAGCAGCTTAAGAGGGGGCCCTAGCCCAAATCAGCCCCAGCATTTT
TRBD1 | TRBJ1-5 | TRBV18 | - | CASSPDRVNQPQHF | TGTGCCAGCTCCCCGGACAGGGTAAATCAGCCCCAGCATTTT
- | TRBJ2-7 | TRBV27 | few | CASSFQRDEQYF | TGTGCCAGCAGTTTCCAGAGGGACGAGCAGTACTTC
- | TRBJ1-2 | TRBV27 | - | CASSSAGLAYGYTF | TGTGCCAGCAGTTCGGCGGGATTAGCATATGGCTACACCTTC
- | TRBJ1-3 | TRBV5-1 | - | CASSLPGGLGNTIYF | TGCGCCAGCAGCTTACCGGGGGGGCTCGGAAACACCATATATTTT
- | TRBJ1-3 | TRBV6-5 | - | CASFRARENTIYF | -
- | TRBJ1-4 | TRBV27 | few | CASSLMGGRGEKLFF | TGTGCCAGCAGTTTGATGGGGGGGCGCGGTGAAAAACTGTTTTTT
TRBD1 | TRBJ1-1 | TRBV5-1 | - | CASSLGDRNTEAFF | TGCGCCAGCAGCTTGGGGGACAGGAACACTGAAGCTTTCTTT
TRBD2 | TRBJ2-5 | TRBV7-6 | - | CASSLMSGGSPETQYF | TGTGCCAGCAGCTTAATGTCGGGAGGGTCCCCAGAGACCCAGTACTTC
- | TRBJ1-2 | TRBV5-1 | - | CASSPQESYGYTF | TGCGCCAGCAGCCCACAGGAGTCCTATGGCTACACCTTC
TRBD1 | TRBJ2-7 | TRBV4-3 | few | CASSLRDRGYEQYF | TGCGCCAGCAGCCTCCGGGACAGGGGCTACGAGCAGTACTTC
- | TRBJ2-7 | TRBV19 | - | CASSITGSNYEQYF | TGTGCCAGTAGTATCACTGGTTCCAACTACGAGCAGTACTTC
- | TRBJ1-2 | TRBV18 | - | CASTLGENYGYTF | TGTGCCAGCACTCTAGGGGAAAACTATGGCTACACCTTC
- | TRBJ1-5 | TRBV28 | - | CASSLRRGNQPQHF | TGTGCCAGCAGTTTAAGGCGGGGCAATCAGCCCCAGCATTTT
TRBD2 | TRBJ2-3 | TRBV6-5 | few | CASSYSVAGEDTQYF | TGTGCCAGCAGTTACTCGGTCGCGGGGGAAGATACGCAGTATTTT
- | TRBJ1-3 | TRBV6-6 | - | CASSMQGARGNTIYF | TGTGCCAGCAGTATGCAGGGTGCGAGAGGAAACACCATATATTTT
- | TRBJ1-2 | TRBV6-5 | - | CASSWSGISSGYTF | TGTGCCAGCAGTTGGTCGGGTATTTCGTCCGGCTACACCTTC
- | TRBJ2-1 | TRBV5-3 | - | CARSLLRGACSYNEQFF | TGTGCCAGAAGCTTGTTGAGAGGGGCTTGCTCCTACAATGAGCAGTTCTTC
TRBD1 | TRBJ1-5 | TRBV2 | once | CASRVTGGDQPQHF | TGTGCCAGCAGGGTAACAGGGGGGGATCAGCCCCAGCATTTT